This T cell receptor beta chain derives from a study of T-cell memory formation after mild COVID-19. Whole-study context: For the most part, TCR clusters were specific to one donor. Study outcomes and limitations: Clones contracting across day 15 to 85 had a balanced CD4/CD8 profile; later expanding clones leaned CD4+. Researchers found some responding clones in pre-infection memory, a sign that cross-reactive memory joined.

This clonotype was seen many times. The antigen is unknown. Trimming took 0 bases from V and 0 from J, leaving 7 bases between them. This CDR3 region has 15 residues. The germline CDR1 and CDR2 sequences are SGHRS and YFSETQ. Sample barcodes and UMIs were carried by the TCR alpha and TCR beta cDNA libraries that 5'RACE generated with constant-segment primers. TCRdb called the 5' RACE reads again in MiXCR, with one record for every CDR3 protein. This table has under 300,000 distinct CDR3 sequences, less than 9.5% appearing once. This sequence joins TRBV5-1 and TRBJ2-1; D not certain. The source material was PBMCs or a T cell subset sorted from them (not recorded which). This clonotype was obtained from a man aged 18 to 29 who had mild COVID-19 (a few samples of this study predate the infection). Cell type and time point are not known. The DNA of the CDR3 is TGCGCCAGCAGCTTGGTAGAGGACTCCTACAATGAGCAGTTCTTC. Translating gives CASSLVEDSYNEQFF.